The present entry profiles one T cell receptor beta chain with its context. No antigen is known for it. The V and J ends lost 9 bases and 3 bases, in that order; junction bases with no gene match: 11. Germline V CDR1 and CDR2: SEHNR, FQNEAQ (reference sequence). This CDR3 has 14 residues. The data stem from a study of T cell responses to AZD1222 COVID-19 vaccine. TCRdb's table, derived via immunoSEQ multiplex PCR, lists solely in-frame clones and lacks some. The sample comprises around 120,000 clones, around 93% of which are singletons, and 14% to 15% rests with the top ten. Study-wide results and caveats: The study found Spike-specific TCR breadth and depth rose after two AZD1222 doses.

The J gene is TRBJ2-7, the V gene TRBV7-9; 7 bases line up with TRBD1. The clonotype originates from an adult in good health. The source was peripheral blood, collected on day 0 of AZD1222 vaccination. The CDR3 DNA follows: TGTGCCAGTAAGAAAGACGGACAGGTCTACGAGCAGTACTTC. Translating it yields CASKKDGQVYEQYF.